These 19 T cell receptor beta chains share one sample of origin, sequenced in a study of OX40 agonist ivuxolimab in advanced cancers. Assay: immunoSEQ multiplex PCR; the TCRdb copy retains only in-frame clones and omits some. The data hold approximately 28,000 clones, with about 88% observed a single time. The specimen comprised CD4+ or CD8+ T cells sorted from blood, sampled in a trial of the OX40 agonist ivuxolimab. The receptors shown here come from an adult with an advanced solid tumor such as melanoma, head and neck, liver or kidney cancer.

This chain's CDR3 is CASSATGNTEAFF. DNA for the CDR3: TGTGCCAGTAGTGCCACGGGGAACACTGAAGCTTTCTTT. The rearrangement links TRBV19 to TRBJ1-1; D remains ambiguous. Trimming pared 5 bases from V and 1 base from J, leaving 8 bases between. Germline CDR1 is LNHDA and CDR2 is SQIVND (reference sequence). This CDR3 has 13 residues.

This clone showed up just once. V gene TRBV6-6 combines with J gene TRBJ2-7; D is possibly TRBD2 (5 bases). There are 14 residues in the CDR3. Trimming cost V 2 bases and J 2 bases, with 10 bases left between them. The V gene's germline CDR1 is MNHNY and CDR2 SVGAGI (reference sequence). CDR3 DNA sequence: TGTGCCAGCAGTTACACTAGAGCCACCTACGAGCAGTACTTC. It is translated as CASSYTRATYEQYF.

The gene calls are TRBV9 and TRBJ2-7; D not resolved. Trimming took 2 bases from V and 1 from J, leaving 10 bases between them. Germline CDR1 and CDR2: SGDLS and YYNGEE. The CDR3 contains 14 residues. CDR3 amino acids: CASSVARYSYEQYF. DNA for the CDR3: TGTGCCAGCAGCGTCGCCAGGTATTCCTACGAGCAGTACTTC.

The CDR3 nucleotides read TGTGCCACCGGTGCGTCTAGCGGGGGCTCCTACAATGAGCAGTTCTTC. Amino acids: CATGASSGGSYNEQFF. The V call is TRBV19, the J call TRBJ2-1; 10 nucleotides line up with TRBD2. CDR1 LNHDA and CDR2 SQIVND come from the germline V gene (reference sequence). V was pared by 10 bases and J by 0 bases, with 9 bases of the junction left unmatched. The CDR3 is made up of 16 amino acids.

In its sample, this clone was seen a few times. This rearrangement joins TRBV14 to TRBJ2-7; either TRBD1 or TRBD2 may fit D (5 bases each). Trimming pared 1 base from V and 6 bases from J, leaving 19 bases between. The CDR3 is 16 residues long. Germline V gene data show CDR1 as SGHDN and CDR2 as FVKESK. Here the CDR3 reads CASSQVGMGLAGEQYF. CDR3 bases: TGTGCCAGCAGCCAAGTAGGGATGGGGCTGGCGGGCGAGCAGTACTTC.

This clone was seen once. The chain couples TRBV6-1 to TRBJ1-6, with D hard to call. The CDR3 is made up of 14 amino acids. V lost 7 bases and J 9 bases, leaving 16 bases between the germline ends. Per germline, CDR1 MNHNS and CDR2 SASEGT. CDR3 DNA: TGTGCCAGCACTTCGGCTGGGGATCTTTCACCCCTCCACTTT. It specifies CASTSAGDLSPLHF.

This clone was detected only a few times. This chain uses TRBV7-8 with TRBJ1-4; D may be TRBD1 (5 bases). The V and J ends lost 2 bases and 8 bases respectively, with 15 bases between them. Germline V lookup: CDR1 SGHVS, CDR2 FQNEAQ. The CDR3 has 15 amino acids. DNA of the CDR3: TGTGCCAGCAGCTTACGTCAGGGCCCGGTGGAAAAACTGTTTTTT. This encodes CASSLRQGPVEKLFF. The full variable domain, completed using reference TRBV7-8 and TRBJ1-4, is GAGVSQSPRYKVAKRGQDVALRCDPISGHVSLFWYQQALGQGPEFLTYFQNEAQLDKSGLPSDRFFAERPEGSVSTLKIQRTQQEDSAVYLCASSLRQGPVEKLFFGSGTQLSVL.

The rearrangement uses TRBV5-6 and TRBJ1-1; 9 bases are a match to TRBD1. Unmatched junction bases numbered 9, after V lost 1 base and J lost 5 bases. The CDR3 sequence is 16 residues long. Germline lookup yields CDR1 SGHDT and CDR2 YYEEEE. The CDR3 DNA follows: TGTGCCAGCAGCTTGACCTATGGACAGGGGAGAACTGAAGCTTTCTTT. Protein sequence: CASSLTYGQGRTEAFF.

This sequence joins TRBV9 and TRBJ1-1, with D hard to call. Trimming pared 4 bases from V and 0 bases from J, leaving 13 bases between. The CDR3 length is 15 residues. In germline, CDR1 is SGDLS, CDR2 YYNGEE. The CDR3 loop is CASSLVNGLNTEAFF. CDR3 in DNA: TGTGCCAGCAGCCTCGTCAATGGTCTGAACACTGAAGCTTTCTTT.

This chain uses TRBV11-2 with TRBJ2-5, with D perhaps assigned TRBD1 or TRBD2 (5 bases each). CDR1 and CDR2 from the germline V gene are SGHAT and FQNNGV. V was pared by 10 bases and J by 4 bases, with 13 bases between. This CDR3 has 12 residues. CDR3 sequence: CATRGLRETQYF. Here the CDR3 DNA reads TGTGCCACCCGGGGCCTCAGAGAGACCCAGTACTTC.

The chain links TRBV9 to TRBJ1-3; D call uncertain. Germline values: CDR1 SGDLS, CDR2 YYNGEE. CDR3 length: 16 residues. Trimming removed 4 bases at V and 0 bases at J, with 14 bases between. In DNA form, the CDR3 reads TGTGCCAGCAGCCCCTTTGATGCGATCTCTGGAAACACCATATATTTT. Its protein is CASSPFDAISGNTIYF.

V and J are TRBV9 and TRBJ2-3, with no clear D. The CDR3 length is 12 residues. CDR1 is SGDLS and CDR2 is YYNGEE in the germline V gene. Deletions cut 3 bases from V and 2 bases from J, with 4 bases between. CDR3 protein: CASSEFTDTQYF. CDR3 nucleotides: TGTGCCAGCAGCGAATTCACAGATACGCAGTATTTT.

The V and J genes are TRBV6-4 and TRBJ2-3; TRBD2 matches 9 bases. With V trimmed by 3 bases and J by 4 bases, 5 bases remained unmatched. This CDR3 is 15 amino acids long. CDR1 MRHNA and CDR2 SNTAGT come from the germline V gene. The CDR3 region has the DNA TGTGCCAGCAGTGAGAGACTAGCGGAGGCAGATACGCAGTATTTT. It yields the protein CASSERLAEADTQYF.

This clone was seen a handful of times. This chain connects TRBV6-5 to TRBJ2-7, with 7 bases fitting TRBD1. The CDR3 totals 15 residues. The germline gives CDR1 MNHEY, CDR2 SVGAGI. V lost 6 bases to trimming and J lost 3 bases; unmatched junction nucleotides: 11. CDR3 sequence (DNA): TGTGCCAGCAGCGAAACGACAGGGTTGGTCTACGAGCAGTACTTC. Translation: CASSETTGLVYEQYF.

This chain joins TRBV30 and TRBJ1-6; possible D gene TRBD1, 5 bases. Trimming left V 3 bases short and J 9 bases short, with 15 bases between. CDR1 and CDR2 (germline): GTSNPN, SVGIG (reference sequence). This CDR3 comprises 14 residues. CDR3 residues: CAWSQVGGGSPLHF. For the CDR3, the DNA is TGTGCCTGGAGCCAGGTGGGGGGAGGTTCACCCCTCCACTTT.

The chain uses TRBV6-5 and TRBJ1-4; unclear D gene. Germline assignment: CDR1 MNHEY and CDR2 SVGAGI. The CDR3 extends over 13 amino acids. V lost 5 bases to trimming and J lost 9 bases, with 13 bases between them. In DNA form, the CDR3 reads TGTGCCAGCAGTGAATCGGACCCTCAAAAACTGTTTTTT. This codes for CASSESDPQKLFF.

CDR3 bases: TGTGCCAGCAGCTCCAACAGCCGGGTGGATGAGCAGTTCTTC. The encoded protein is CASSSNSRVDEQFF. The chain couples TRBV11-1 to TRBJ2-1; the D is unclear. The germline gives CDR1 SGHAT, CDR2 FQDESV (reference sequence). V was shortened by 4 bases and J by 8 bases, with 15 bases between the two germline ends. The length of the CDR3 is 14 residues.

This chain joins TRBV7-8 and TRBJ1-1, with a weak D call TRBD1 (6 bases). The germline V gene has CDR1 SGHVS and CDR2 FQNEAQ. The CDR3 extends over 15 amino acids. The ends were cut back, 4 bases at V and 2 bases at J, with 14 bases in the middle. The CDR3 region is CASSSLAGANTEAFF. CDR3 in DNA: TGTGCCAGCAGCTCCCTCGCAGGGGCTAACACTGAAGCTTTCTTT.

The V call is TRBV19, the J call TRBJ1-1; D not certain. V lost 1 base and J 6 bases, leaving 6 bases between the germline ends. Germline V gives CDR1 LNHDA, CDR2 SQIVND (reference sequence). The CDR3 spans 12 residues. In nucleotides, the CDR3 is TGTGCCAGTAGTATAGGCGGGGCTGAAGCTTTCTTT. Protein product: CASSIGGAEAFF.